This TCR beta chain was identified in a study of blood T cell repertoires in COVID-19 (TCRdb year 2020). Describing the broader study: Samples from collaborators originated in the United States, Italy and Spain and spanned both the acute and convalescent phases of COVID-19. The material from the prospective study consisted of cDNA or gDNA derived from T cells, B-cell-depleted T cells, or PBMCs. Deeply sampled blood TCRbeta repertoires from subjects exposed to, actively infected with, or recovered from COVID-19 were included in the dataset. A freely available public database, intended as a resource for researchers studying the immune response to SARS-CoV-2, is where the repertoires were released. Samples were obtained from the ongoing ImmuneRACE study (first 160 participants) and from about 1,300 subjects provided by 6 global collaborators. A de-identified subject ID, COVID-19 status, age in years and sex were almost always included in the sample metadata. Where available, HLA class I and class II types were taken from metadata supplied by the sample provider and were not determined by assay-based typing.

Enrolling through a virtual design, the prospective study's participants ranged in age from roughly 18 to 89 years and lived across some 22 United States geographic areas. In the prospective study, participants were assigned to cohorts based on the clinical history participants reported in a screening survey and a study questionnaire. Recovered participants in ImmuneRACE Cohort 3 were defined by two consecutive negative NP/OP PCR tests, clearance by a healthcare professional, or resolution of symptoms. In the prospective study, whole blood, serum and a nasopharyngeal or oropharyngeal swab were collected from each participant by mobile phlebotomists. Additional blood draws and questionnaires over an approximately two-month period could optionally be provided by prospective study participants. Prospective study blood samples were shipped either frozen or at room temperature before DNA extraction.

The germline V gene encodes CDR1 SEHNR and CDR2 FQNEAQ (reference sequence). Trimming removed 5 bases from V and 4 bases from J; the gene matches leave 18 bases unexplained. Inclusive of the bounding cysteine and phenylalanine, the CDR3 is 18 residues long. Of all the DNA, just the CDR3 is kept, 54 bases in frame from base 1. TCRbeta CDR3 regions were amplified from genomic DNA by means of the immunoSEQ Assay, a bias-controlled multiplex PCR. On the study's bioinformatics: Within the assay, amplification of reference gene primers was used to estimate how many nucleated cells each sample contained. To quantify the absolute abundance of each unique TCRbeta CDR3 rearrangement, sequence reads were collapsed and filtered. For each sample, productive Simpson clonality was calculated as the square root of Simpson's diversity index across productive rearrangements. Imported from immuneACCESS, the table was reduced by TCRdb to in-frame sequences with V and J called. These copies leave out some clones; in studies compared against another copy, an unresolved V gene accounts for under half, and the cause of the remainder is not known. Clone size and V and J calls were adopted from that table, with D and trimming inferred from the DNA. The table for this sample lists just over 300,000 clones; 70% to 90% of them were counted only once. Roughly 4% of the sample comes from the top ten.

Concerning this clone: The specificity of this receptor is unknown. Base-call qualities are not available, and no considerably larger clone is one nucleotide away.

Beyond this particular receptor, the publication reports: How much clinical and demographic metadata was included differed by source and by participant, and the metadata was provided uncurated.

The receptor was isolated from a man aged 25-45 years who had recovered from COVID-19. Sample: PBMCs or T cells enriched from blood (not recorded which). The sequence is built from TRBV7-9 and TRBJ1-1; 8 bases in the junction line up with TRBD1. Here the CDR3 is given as CASSPFPRGRGLTTEAFF. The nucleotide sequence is TGTGCCAGCAGCCCCTTCCCCCGTGGCAGGGGGCTGACCACTGAAGCTTTCTTT.